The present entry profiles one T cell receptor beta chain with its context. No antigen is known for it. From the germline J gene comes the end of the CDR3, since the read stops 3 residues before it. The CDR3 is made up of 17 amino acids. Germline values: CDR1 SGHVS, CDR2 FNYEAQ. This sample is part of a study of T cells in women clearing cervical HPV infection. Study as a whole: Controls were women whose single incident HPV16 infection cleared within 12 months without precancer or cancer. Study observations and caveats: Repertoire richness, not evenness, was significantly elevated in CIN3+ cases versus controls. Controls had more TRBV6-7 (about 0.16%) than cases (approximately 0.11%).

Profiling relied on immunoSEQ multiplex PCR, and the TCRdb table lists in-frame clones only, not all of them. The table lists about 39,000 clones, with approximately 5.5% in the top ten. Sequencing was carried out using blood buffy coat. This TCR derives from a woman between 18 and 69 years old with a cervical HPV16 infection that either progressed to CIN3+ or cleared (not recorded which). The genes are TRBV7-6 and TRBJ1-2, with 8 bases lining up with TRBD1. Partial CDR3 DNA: TGTGCCAGCAGCTCGCAAGGGAGACAGGGGAATGCAGATACC. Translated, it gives CASSSQGRQGNADT. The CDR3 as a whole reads CASSSQGRQGNADTYTF.